Listed below are T cell receptor beta chains from one sample, sequenced in a study of blood T cell repertoires in COVID-19. The data were produced by immunoSEQ multiplex PCR, yet TCRdb's version contains in-frame clones alone and is incomplete. The table includes 45,000 or so clones, roughly 90% detected once. The specimen sequenced was peripheral blood. These receptors originate from an elderly man with acute or convalescent COVID-19. Both conserved end residues are part of each CDR3. A D gene is named only where the DNA matches it firmly. Clone size is given for some rows only: seen once, a few or many times, or a class if the clone is expanded.

J: TRBJ2-1; D: TRBD2; size: once; V: TRBV19; length: 14; CDR3: CASSTSLTSHEQFF; DNA: TGTGCCAGTAGTACAAGCCTGACTAGCCATGAGCAGTTCTTC
J: TRBJ2-3; D: TRBD2; size: few; V: TRBV5-4; length: 16; CDR3: CASSLQSLAGGDTQYF; DNA: TGTGCCAGCAGCTTGCAGTCTCTAGCGGGGGGAGATACGCAGTATTTT
J: TRBJ2-2; D: TRBD2; size: NA; V: TRBV6-5; length: 15; CDR3: CASKERGGPTGELFF; DNA: TGTGCCAGCAAGGAGCGGGGGGGCCCCACCGGGGAGCTGTTTTTT
J: TRBJ1-4; D: NA; size: NA; V: TRBV7-9; length: 12; CDR3: CASGTTREKLFF; DNA: TGTGCCAGCGGGACTACAAGAGAAAAACTGTTTTTT
J: TRBJ1-4; D: NA; size: NA; V: TRBV30; length: 16; CDR3: CAWSVGQGIPNEKLFF; DNA: TGTGCCTGGAGTGTGGGGCAGGGGATACCAAATGAAAAACTGTTTTTT
J: TRBJ2-1; D: NA; size: NA; V: TRBV7-9; length: 15; CDR3: CASSISGVPYNEQFF; DNA: TGTGCCAGCAGCATAAGCGGAGTACCCTACAATGAGCAGTTCTTC
J: TRBJ2-7; D: NA; size: NA; V: TRBV29-1; length: 11; CDR3: CSVDTGSEQYF; DNA: TGCAGCGTTGATACAGGGTCCGAGCAGTACTTC
J: TRBJ2-7; D: NA; size: few; V: TRBV3-1/TRBV3-2; length: 15; CDR3: CASSQVGARSYEQYF; DNA: TGTGCCAGCAGCCAAGTTGGGGCTAGGAGCTACGAGCAGTACTTC
J: TRBJ1-4; D: TRBD1; size: NA; V: TRBV2; length: 15; CDR3: CASSLTGTGPEKLFF; DNA: TGTGCCAGCAGCCTTACCGGGACAGGGCCCGAAAAACTGTTTTTT
J: TRBJ2-1; D: TRBD1; size: NA; V: TRBV29-1; length: 15; CDR3: CSGSTGGAFDNEQFF; DNA: TGCAGCGGCTCGACAGGGGGCGCGTTTGACAATGAGCAGTTCTTC
J: TRBJ1-3; D: NA; size: NA; V: TRBV29-1; length: 13; CDR3: CSVGSYSGNTIYF; DNA: TGCAGCGTTGGTTCCTACTCTGGAAACACCATATATTTT
J: TRBJ1-2; D: NA; size: once; V: TRBV2; length: 14; CDR3: CASSALTSNYGYTF; DNA: TGTGCCAGCAGTGCCCTAACTTCTAACTATGGCTACACCTTC
J: TRBJ2-5; D: TRBD1; size: NA; V: TRBV5-1; length: 16; CDR3: CASSFGQGVLQETQYF; DNA: TGCGCCAGCAGCTTTGGACAGGGGGTCCTCCAAGAGACCCAGTACTTC
J: TRBJ1-4; D: TRBD1; size: NA; V: TRBV9; length: 16; CDR3: CASSPGTGVRVEKLFF; DNA: TGTGCCAGCAGTCCCGGGACAGGGGTACGGGTTGAAAAACTGTTTTTT
J: TRBJ1-6; D: NA; size: NA; V: TRBV2; length: 15; CDR3: CASSDQPPGGSPLHF; DNA: TGTGCCAGCAGTGACCAGCCCCCTGGCGGTTCACCCCTCCACTTT
J: TRBJ1-5; D: NA; size: NA; V: TRBV11-2; length: 13; CDR3: CASSSRDSQPQHF; DNA: TGTGCCAGCAGCTCCCGGGATAGTCAGCCCCAGCATTTT
J: TRBJ2-7; D: NA; size: NA; V: TRBV15; length: 12; CDR3: CATSRVHAEQYF; DNA: TGTGCCACCAGCAGAGTTCATGCGGAGCAGTACTTC
J: TRBJ2-5; D: NA; size: NA; V: TRBV5-4; length: 15; CDR3: CASSLLAAKRETQYF; DNA: TGTGCCAGCAGCTTGTTGGCCGCAAAGAGGGAGACCCAGTACTTC
J: TRBJ1-1; D: NA; size: NA; V: TRBV7-9; length: 15; CDR3: CASSPRRQMNTEAFF; DNA: TGTGCCAGCAGCCCCCGAAGACAGATGAACACTGAAGCTTTCTTT
J: TRBJ2-6; D: TRBD1; size: once; V: TRBV5-1; length: 20; CDR3: CASSLESLGTGGSGANVLTF; DNA: TGCGCCAGCAGCTTGGAGTCTTTGGGGACAGGAGGGTCAGGGGCCAACGTCCTGACTTTC
J: TRBJ2-1; D: NA; size: NA; V: TRBV27; length: 14; CDR3: CASWSQGRYNEQFF; DNA: TGTGCCAGCTGGAGTCAGGGGCGGTACAATGAGCAGTTCTTC
J: TRBJ1-1; D: NA; size: NA; V: TRBV10-3; length: 11; CDR3: CAITQGREAFF; DNA: TGTGCCATCACCCAGGGTAGGGAAGCTTTCTTT
J: TRBJ2-7; D: NA; size: NA; V: TRBV5-1; length: 16; CDR3: CASSSRDFLSSYEQYF; DNA: TGCGCCAGCAGCTCCCGGGACTTTTTAAGCTCCTACGAGCAGTACTTC
J: TRBJ2-3; D: NA; size: NA; V: TRBV14; length: 12; CDR3: CASSQDLLTQYF; DNA: TGTGCCAGCAGCCAAGATCTGTTAACGCAGTATTTT
J: TRBJ2-2; D: NA; size: NA; V: TRBV15; length: 13; CDR3: CATSRDLNGELFF; DNA: TGTGCCACCAGCAGAGATTTAAACGGGGAGCTGTTTTTT
J: TRBJ1-4; D: TRBD1; size: NA; V: TRBV18; length: 14; CDR3: CASSPTGDNEKLFF; DNA: TGTGCCAGCTCACCGACAGGGGATAATGAAAAACTGTTTTTT
J: TRBJ1-1; D: TRBD1; size: NA; V: TRBV6-5; length: 14; CDR3: CASSSGQGETEAFF; DNA: TGTGCCAGCAGTTCCGGACAGGGGGAGACTGAAGCTTTCTTT
J: TRBJ1-5; D: TRBD1; size: NA; V: TRBV6-5; length: 14; CDR3: CASSLRTGGQPQHF; DNA: TGTGCCAGCAGTCTTCGGACAGGGGGTCAGCCCCAGCATTTT
J: TRBJ2-3; D: NA; size: once; V: TRBV5-1; length: 14; CDR3: CASSTGPGEDTQYF; DNA: TGCGCCAGCAGCACGGGCCCCGGGGAAGATACGCAGTATTTT
J: TRBJ2-1; D: TRBD2; size: NA; V: TRBV4-1; length: 11; CDR3: CASSLGRRQFF; DNA: TGCGCCAGCAGCCTCGGGAGGAGACAGTTCTTC
J: TRBJ2-3; D: NA; size: NA; V: TRBV9; length: 16; CDR3: CASSVEGTPSTDTQYF; DNA: TGTGCCAGCAGCGTAGAAGGGACACCAAGCACAGATACGCAGTATTTT
J: TRBJ2-3; D: NA; size: once; V: TRBV5-6; length: 15; CDR3: CASSVLGGLSDTQYF; DNA: TGTGCCAGCAGCGTCCTCGGGGGTCTATCCGATACGCAGTATTTT
J: TRBJ2-7; D: NA; size: NA; V: TRBV21-1; length: 14; CDR3: CASSARTGGYEQYF; DNA: TGTGCCAGCAGCGCCCGGACAGGGGGGTACGAGCAGTACTTC
J: TRBJ2-1; D: TRBD1; size: NA; V: TRBV10-3; length: 13; CDR3: CAISGTGTNEQFF; DNA: TGTGCCATCAGTGGGACAGGGACGAATGAGCAGTTCTTC
J: TRBJ1-4; D: TRBD1; size: NA; V: TRBV19; length: 14; CDR3: CATRKEGAGEKLFF; DNA: TGTGCCACTCGGAAGGAGGGGGCAGGGGAAAAACTGTTTTTT
J: TRBJ1-1; D: TRBD1; size: NA; V: TRBV5-1; length: 14; CDR3: CASSYRGGDTEAFF; DNA: TGCGCCAGCAGCTACAGGGGTGGAGACACTGAAGCTTTCTTT
J: TRBJ1-1; D: NA; size: NA; V: TRBV3-1/TRBV3-2; length: 13; CDR3: CASSHLGDLKPFF; DNA: TGTGCCAGCAGCCACCTTGGAGATTTGAAGCCTTTCTTT
J: TRBJ2-7; D: NA; size: NA; V: TRBV20-1; length: 15; CDR3: CSASTRSPVKYEQYF; DNA: TGCAGTGCTAGTACCAGGTCCCCTGTAAAGTACGAGCAGTACTTC